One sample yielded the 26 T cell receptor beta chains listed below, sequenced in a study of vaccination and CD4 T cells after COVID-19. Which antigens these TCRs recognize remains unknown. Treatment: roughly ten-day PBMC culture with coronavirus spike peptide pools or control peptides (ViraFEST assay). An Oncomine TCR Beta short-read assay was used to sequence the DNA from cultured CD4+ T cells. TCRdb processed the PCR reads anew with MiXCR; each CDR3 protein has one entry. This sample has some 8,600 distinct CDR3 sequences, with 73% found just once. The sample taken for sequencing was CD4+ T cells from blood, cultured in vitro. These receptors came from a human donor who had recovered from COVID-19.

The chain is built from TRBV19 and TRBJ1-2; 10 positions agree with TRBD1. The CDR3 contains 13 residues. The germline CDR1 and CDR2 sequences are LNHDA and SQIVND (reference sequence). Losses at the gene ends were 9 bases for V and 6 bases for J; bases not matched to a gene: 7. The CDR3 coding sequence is TGTGCCAGCAGACTTGGACAGGGGGATGGCTACACCTTC. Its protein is CASRLGQGDGYTF.

The CDR3 region has the DNA TGTGCCAGCTCACCATACTCTGGCACTGAAGCTTTCTTT. It yields the protein CASSPYSGTEAFF. The chain has TRBV18 and TRBJ1-1; no reliable D call. V was clipped by 2 bases and J by 4 bases, with 8 bases between them. Germline assignment: CDR1 KGHSH and CDR2 LQKENI. This CDR3 region has 13 residues.

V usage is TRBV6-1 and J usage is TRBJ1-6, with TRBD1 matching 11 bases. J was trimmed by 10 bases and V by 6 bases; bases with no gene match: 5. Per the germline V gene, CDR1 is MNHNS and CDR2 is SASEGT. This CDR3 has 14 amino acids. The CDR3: CASSRGQGESPLHF. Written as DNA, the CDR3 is TGTGCCAGCAGCAGGGGACAGGGGGAGTCACCCCTCCACTTT.

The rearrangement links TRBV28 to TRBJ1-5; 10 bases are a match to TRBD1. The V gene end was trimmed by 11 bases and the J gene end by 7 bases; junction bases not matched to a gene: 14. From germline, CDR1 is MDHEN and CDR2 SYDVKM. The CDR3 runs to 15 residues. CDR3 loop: CASFWGTGVWQPQHF. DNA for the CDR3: TGTGCCTCCTTTTGGGGGACAGGGGTTTGGCAGCCCCAGCATTTT.

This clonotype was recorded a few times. CDR3 sequence reads: CSAPTSGQQETQYF. The CDR3 DNA reads TGCAGTGCCCCGACTAGCGGGCAGCAAGAGACCCAGTACTTC. The rearrangement joins TRBV20-1 to TRBJ2-5; TRBD2 aligns across 10 bases. J was trimmed by 2 bases and V by 6 bases; bases with no gene match: 6. This CDR3 contains 14 residues. Germline lookup yields CDR1 DFQATT and CDR2 SNEGSKA (reference sequence).

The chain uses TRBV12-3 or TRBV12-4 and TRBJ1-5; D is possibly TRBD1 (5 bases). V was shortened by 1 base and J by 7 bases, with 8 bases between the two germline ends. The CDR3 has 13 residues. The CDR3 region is CASSLGDVQPQHF. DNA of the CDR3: TGTGCCAGCAGTTTAGGGGACGTACAGCCCCAGCATTTT.

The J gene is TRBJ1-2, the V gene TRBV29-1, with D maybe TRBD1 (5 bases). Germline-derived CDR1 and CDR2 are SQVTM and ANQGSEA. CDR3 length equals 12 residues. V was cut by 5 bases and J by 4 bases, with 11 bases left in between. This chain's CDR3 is CSVYQGVYGYTF. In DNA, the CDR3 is TGCAGCGTTTACCAGGGCGTCTATGGCTACACCTTC.

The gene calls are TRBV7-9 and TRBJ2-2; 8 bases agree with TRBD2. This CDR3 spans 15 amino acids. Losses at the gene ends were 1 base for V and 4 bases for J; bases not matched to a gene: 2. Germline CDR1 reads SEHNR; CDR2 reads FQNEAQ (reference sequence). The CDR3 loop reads CASSLGGGTTGELFF. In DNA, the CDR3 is TGTGCCAGCAGCTTAGGCGGGGGGACCACCGGGGAGCTGTTTTTT. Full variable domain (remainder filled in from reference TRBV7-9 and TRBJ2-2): DTGVSQNPRHKITKRGQNVTFRCDPISEHNRLYWYRQTLGQGPEFLTYFQNEAQLEKSRLLSDRFSAERPKGSFSTLEIQRTEQGDSAMYLCASSLGGGTTGELFFGEGSRLTVL.

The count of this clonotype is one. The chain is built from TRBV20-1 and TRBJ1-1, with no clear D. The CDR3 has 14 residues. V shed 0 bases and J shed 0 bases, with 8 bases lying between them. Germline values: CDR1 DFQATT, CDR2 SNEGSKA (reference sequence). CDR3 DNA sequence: TGCAGTGCTAGAGAGGCGGGCATGAACACTGAAGCTTTCTTT. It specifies CSAREAGMNTEAFF.

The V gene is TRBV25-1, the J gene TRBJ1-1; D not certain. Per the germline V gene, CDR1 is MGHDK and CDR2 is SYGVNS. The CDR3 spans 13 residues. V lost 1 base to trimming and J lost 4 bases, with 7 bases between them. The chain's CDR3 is CASSEFSLTEAFF. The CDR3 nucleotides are TGTGCCAGCAGTGAATTCAGTCTCACTGAAGCTTTCTTT.

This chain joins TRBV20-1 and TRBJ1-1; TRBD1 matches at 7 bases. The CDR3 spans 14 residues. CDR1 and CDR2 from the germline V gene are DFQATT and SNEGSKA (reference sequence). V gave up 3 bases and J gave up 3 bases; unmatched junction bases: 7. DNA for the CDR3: TGCAGTGCTAGGACAGGGATTGAGGACACTGAAGCTTTCTTT. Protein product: CSARTGIEDTEAFF.

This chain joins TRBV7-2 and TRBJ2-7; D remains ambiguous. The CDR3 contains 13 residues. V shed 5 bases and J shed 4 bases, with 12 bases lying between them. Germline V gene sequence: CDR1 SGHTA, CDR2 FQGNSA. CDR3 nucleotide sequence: TGTGCCAGCAGCCAAAGTGGTCCGTACGAGCAGTACTTC. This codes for CASSQSGPYEQYF.

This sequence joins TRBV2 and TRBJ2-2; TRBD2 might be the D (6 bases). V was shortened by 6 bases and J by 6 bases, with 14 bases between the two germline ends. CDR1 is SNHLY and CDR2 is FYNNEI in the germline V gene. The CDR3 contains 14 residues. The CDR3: CASSFVEGSGELFF. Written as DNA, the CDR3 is TGTGCCAGCAGCTTCGTGGAGGGATCCGGGGAGCTGTTTTTT.

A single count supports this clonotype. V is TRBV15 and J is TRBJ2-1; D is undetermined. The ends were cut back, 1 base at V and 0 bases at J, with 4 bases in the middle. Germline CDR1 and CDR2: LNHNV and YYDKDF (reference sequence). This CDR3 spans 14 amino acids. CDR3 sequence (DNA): TGTGCCACCAGCAGAGCCCCCTCCTACAATGAGCAGTTCTTC. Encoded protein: CATSRAPSYNEQFF.

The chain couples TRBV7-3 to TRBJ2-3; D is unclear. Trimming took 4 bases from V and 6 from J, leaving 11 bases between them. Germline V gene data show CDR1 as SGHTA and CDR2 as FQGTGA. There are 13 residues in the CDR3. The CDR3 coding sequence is TGTGCCAGCAGCTCGGATCAAGGGGATACGCAGTATTTT. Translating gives CASSSDQGDTQYF. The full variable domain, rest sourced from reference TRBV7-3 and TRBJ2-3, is GAGVSQTPSNKVTEKGKYVELRCDPISGHTALYWYRQSLGQGPEFLIYFQGTGAADDSGLPNDRFFAVRPEGSVSTLKIQRTERGDSAVYLCASSSDQGDTQYFGPGTRLTVL.

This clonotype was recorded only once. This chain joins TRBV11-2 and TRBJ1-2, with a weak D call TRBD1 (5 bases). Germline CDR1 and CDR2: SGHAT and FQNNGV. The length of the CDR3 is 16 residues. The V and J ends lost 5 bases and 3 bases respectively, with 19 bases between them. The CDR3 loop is CASSPIRGRTYYGYTF. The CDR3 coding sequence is TGTGCCAGCAGCCCAATACGGGGACGGACGTACTATGGCTACACCTTC.

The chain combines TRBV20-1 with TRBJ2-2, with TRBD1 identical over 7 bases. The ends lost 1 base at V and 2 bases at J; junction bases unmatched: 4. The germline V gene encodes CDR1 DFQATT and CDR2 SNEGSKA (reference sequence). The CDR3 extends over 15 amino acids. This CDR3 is CSARARTGNTGELFF. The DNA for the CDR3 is TGCAGTGCTAGAGCCCGGACAGGAAACACCGGGGAGCTGTTTTTT.

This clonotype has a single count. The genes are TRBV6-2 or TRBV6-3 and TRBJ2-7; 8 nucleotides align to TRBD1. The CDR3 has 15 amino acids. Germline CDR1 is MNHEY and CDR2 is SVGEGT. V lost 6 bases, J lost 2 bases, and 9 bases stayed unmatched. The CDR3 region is CASRAGQGGTYEQYF. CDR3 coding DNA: TGTGCCAGCAGGGCCGGACAGGGTGGAACCTACGAGCAGTACTTC.

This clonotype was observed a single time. CDR3 DNA: TGTGCCAGCTCACCGAAACCGACAGGCTCAGGCTCCTACGAGCAGTACTTC. Residues: CASSPKPTGSGSYEQYF. The chain joins TRBV18 to TRBJ2-7; tentatively, D is TRBD1 (6 bases). V was trimmed by 3 bases and J by 0 bases, leaving 18 bases between them. The CDR3 runs 17 residues. Germline CDR1 KGHSH, CDR2 LQKENI. Full variable domain (missing parts from reference TRBV18 and TRBJ2-7): NAGVMQNPRHLVRRRGQEARLRCSPMKGHSHVYWYRQLPEEGLKFMVYLQKENIIDESGMPKERFSAEFPKEGPSILRIQQVVRGDSAAYFCASSPKPTGSGSYEQYFGPGTRLTVT.

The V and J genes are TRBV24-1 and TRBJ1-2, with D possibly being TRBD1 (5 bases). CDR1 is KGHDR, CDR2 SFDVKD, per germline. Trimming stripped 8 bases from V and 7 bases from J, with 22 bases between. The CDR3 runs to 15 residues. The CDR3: CATTGWGRPRRGYTF. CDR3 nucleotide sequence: TGTGCCACCACTGGTTGGGGACGGCCCAGGCGTGGCTACACCTTC.

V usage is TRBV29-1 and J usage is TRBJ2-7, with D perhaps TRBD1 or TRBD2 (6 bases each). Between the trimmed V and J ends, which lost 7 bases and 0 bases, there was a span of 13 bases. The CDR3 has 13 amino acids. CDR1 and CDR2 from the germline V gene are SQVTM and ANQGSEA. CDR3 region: CSAGGGASYEQYF. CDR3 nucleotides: TGCAGCGCTGGAGGGGGAGCCTCCTACGAGCAGTACTTC.

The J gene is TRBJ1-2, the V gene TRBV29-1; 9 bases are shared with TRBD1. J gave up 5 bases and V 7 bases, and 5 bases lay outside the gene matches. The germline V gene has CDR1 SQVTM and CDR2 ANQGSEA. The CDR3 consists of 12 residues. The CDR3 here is CSAVTGGYGYTF. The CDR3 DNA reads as TGCAGCGCGGTGACAGGGGGGTATGGCTACACCTTC. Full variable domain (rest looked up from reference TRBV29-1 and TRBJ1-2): SAVISQKPSRDICQRGTSLTIQCQVDSQVTMMFWYRQQPGQSLTLIATANQGSEATYESGFVIDKFPISRPNLTFSTLTVSNMSPEDSSIYLCSAVTGGYGYTFGSGTRLTVV.

CDR3 nucleotides: TGTGCCAGCAGCTACTGGACAGGGAACACCGGGGAGCTGTTTTTT. Protein product: CASSYWTGNTGELFF. This chain links TRBV7-2 with TRBJ2-2, with 7 bases identical to TRBD1. Germline CDR1 reads SGHTA; CDR2 reads FQGNSA. The CDR3 sequence is 15 residues long. J gave up 1 base and V 4 bases, and 3 bases lay outside the gene matches.

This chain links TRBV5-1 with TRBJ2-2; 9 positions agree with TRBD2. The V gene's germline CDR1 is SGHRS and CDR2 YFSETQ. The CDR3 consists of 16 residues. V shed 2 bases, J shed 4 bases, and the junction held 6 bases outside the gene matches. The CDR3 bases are TGCGCCAGCAGCTTCAGGTATAGCGGGAGCACCGGGGAGCTGTTTTTT. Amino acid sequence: CASSFRYSGSTGELFF.

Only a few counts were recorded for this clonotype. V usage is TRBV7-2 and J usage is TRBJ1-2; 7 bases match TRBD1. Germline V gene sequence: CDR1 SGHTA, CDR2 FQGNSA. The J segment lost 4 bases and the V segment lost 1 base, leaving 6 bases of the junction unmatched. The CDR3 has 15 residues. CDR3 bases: TGTGCCAGCAGCTTAGAGAGGGGGCGCGGCTATGGCTACACCTTC. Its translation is CASSLERGRGYGYTF.

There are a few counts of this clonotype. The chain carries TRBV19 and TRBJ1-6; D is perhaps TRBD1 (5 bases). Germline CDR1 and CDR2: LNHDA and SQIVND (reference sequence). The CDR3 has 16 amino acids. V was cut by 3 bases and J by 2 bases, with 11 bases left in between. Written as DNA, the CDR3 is TGTGCCAGTAGTATCCAGGGCCAAACCTATAATTCACCCCTCCACTTT. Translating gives CASSIQGQTYNSPLHF. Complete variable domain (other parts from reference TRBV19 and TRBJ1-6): DGGITQSPKYLFRKEGQNVTLSCEQNLNHDAMYWYRQDPGQGLRLIYYSQIVNDFQKGDIAEGYSVSREKKESFPLTVTSAQKNPTAFYLCASSIQGQTYNSPLHFGNGTRLTVT.